The T cell receptor (beta chain) under discussion was sequenced for a study of T cells after yellow fever vaccination. In TCRdb, the 5' RACE reads were re-called with MiXCR into one record per CDR3 protein. This sample yields about 340,000 distinct CDR3 sequences, of which about an eighth are seen a single time; about 3% belongs to the top ten. The CDR3 has 15 residues. Germline CDR1 LGHDT, CDR2 YNNKEL (reference sequence). V was trimmed by 4 bases and J by 4 bases, leaving 16 bases between them. General observations from the study: Peaking on day 5 versus 15, the secondary response was faster but weaker.

This clonotype was observed a few times. Antigen unknown. The chain uses TRBV3-1 and TRBJ1-1; D not certain. The sample was CD4+ T cells sorted from PBMCs, taken 15 days after the yellow fever booster vaccination. The clonotype comes from a man between 18 and 35 years old who received the YFV17D yellow fever vaccine. The DNA of the CDR3 is TGTGCCAGCAGCCGGGGAGCTCCCTCGGGCACTGAAGCTTTCTTT. This translates into CASSRGAPSGTEAFF.